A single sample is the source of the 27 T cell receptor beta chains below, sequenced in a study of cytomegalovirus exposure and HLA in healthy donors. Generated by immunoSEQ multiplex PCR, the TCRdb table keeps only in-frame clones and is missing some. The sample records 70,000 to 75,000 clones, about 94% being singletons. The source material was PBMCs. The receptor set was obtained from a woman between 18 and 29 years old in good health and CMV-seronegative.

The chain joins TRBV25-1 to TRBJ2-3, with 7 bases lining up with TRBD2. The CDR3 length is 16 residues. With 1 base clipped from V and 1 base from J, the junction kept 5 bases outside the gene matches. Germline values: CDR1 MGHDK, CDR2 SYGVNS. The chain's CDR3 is CASSESRGFRTDTQYF. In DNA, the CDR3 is TGTGCCAGCAGTGAATCGCGGGGGTTCCGCACAGATACGCAGTATTTT.

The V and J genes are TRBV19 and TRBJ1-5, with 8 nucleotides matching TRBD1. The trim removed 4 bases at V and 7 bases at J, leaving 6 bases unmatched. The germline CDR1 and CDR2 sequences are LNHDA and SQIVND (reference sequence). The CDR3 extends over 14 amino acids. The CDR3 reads CASSTDRGQQPQHF. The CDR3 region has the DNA TGTGCCAGTAGTACAGACAGGGGACAACAGCCCCAGCATTTT.

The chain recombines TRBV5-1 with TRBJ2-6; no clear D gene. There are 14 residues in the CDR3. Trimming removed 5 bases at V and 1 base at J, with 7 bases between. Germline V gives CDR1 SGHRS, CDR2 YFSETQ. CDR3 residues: CASRTGSGANVLTF. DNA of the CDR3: TGCGCCAGCAGGACGGGTTCTGGGGCCAACGTCCTGACTTTC.

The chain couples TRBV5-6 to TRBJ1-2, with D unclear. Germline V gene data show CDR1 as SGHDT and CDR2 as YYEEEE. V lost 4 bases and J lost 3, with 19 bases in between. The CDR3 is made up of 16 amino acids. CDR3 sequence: CASSPYNGELYYGYTF. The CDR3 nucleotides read TGTGCCAGCAGCCCCTACAATGGGGAGCTTTACTATGGCTACACCTTC.

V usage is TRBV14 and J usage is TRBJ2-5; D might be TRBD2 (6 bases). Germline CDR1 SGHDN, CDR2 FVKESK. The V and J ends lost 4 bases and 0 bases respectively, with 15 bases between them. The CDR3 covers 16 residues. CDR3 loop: CASSLSGGTYQETQYF. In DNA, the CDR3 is TGTGCCAGCAGCCTGAGTGGGGGGACGTACCAAGAGACCCAGTACTTC.

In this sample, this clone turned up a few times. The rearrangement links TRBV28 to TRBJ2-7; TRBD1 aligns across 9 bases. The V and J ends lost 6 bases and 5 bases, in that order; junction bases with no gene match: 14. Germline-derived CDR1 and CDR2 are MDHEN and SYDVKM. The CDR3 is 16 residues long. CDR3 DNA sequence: TGTGCCAGCAGGGGTCTACCGGGACAGGGTATCCACGAGCAGTACTTC. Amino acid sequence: CASRGLPGQGIHEQYF. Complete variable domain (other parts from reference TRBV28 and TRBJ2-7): DVKVTQSSRYLVKRTGEKVFLECVQDMDHENMFWYRQDPGLGLRLIYFSYDVKMKEKGDIPEGYSVSREKKERFSLILESASTNQTSMYLCASRGLPGQGIHEQYFGPGTRLTVT.

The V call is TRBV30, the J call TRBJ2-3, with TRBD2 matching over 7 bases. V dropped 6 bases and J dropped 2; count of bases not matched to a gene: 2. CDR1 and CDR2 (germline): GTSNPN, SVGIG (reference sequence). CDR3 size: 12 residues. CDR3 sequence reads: CACSGSTDTQYF. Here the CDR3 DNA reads TGTGCCTGTAGCGGGTCCACAGATACGCAGTATTTT.

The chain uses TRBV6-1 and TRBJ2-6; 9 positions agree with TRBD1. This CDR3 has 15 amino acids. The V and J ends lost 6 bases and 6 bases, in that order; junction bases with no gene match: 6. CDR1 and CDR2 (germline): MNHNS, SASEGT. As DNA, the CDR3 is TGTGCCAGCAGACCACGGACAGGGGAGGCCAACGTCCTGACTTTC. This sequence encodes CASRPRTGEANVLTF.

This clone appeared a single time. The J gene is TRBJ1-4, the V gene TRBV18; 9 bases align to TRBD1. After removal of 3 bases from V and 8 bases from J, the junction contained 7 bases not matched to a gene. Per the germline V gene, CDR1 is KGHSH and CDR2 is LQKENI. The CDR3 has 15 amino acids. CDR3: CASSPDRGRIEKLFF. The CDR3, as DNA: TGTGCCAGCTCACCTGACAGGGGGAGAATCGAAAAACTGTTTTTT.

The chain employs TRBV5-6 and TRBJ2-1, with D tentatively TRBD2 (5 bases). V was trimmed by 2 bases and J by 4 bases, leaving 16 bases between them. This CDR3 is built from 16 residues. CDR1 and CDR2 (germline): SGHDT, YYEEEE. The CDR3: CASSFGGGRGYNEQFF. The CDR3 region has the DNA TGTGCCAGCAGCTTCGGTGGAGGACGGGGATACAATGAGCAGTTCTTC.

The CDR3 DNA reads TGTGCCATCAGTGAGCCGGGGGGACTGAGCACAGATACGCAGTATTTT. Translation: CAISEPGGLSTDTQYF. The chain recombines TRBV10-3 with TRBJ2-3; TRBD2 matches 7 bases. The CDR3 loop spans 16 amino acids. Per germline, CDR1 ENHRY and CDR2 SYGVKD. V lost 2 bases and J lost 0; bases outside the gene matches: 5.

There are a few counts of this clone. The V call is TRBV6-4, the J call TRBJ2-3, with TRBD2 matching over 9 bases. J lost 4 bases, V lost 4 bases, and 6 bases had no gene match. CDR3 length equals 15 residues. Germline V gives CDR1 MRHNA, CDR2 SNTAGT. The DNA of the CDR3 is TGTGCCAGCAGTGTAAGCGGCGGGGGGGCAGATACGCAGTATTTT. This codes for CASSVSGGGADTQYF.

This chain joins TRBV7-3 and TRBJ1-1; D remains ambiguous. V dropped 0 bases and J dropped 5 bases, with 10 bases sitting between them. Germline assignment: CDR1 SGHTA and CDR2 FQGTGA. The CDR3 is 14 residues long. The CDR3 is CASSLTSDRTEAFF. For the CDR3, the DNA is TGTGCCAGCAGCTTAACGAGCGATCGGACTGAAGCTTTCTTT.

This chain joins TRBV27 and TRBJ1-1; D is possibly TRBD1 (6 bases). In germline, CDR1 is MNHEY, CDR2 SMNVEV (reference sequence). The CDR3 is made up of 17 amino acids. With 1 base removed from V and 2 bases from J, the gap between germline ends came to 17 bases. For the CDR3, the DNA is TGTGCCAGCAGTTTATTTCCCCTGACAGGACTTAACACTGAAGCTTTCTTT. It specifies CASSLFPLTGLNTEAFF.

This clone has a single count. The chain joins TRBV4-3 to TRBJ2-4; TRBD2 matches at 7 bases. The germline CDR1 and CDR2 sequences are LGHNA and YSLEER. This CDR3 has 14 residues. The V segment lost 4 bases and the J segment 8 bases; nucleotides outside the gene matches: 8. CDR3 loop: CASSPGGGRYIQYF. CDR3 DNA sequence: TGCGCCAGCAGCCCCGGGGGAGGGAGATACATTCAGTACTTC.

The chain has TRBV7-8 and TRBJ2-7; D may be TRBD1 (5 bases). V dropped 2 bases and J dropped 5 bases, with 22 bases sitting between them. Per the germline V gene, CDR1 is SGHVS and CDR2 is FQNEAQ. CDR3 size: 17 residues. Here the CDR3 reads CASSLPQYRSRQDEQYF. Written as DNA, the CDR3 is TGTGCCAGCAGCTTACCACAGTACAGGTCACGCCAGGACGAGCAGTACTTC. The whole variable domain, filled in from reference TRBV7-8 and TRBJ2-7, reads GAGVSQSPRYKVAKRGQDVALRCDPISGHVSLFWYQQALGQGPEFLTYFQNEAQLDKSGLPSDRFFAERPEGSVSTLKIQRTQQEDSAVYLCASSLPQYRSRQDEQYFGPGTRLTVT.

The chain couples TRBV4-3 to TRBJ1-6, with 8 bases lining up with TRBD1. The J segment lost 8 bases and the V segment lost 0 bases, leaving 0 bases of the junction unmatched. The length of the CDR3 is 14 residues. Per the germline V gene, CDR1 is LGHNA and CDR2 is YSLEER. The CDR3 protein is CASSQETGDSPLHF. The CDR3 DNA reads TGCGCCAGCAGCCAAGAGACAGGGGATTCACCCCTCCACTTT.

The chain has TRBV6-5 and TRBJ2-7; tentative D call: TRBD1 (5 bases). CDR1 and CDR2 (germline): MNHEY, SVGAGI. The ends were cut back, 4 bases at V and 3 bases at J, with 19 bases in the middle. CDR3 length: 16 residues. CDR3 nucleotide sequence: TGTGCCAGCAGTTCGATTTTAGGGGTCGGTGGCTACGAGCAGTACTTC. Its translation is CASSSILGVGGYEQYF.

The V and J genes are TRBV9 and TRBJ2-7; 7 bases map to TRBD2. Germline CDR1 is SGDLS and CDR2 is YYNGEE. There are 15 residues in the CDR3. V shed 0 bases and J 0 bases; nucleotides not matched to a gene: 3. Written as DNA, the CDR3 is TGTGCCAGCAGCGTAGCCGGGGGGAGCTCCTACGAGCAGTACTTC. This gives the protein CASSVAGGSSYEQYF.

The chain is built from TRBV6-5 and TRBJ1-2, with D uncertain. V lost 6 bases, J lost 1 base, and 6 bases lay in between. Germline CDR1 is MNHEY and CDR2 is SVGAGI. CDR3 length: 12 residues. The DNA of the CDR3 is TGTGCCAGCAGACAAAATAACTATGGCTACACCTTC. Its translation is CASRQNNYGYTF.

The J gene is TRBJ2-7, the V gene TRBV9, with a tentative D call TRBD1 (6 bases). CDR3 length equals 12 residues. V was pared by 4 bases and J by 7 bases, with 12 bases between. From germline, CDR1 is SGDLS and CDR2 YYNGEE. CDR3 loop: CASSPAQGEQYF. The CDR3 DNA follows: TGTGCCAGCAGCCCCGCGCAGGGGGAGCAGTACTTC.

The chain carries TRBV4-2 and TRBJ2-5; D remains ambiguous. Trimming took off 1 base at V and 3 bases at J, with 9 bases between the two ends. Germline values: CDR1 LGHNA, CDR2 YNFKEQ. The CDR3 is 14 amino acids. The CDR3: CASSQAESKETQYF. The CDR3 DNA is TGTGCCAGCAGCCAAGCGGAGTCCAAAGAGACCCAGTACTTC.

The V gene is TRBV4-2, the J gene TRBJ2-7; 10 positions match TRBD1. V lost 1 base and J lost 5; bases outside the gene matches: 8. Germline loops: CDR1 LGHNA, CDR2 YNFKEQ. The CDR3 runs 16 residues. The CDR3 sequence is CASSQVGTGVEHEQYF. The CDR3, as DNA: TGTGCCAGCAGCCAAGTCGGGACAGGGGTTGAACACGAGCAGTACTTC.

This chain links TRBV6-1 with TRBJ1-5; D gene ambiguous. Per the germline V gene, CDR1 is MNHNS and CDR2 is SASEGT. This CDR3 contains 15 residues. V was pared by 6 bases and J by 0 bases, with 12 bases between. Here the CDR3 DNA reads TGTGCCAGCAGCGGTAATGGAGCTAGCAATCAGCCCCAGCATTTT. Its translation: CASSGNGASNQPQHF.

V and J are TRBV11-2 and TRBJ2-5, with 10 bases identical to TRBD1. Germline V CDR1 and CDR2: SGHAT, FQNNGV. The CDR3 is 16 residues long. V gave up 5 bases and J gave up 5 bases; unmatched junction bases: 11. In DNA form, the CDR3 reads TGTGCCAGCAGCCGCGGGACAGGGGATGTGGGGGAGACCCAGTACTTC. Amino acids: CASSRGTGDVGETQYF.

The CDR3 DNA reads as TGTGCCAGTAGTCTCGACAGGGATCAGCCCCAGCATTTT. It specifies CASSLDRDQPQHF. V is TRBV19 and J is TRBJ1-5, with 7 bases matching TRBD1. Germline lookup yields CDR1 LNHDA and CDR2 SQIVND (reference sequence). With V trimmed by 5 bases and J by 5 bases, 3 bases remained unmatched. This CDR3 has 13 amino acids.

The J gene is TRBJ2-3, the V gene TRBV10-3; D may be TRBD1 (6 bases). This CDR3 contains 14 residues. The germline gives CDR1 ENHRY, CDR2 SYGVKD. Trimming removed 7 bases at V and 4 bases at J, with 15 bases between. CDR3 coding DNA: TGTGCCATCATGGGGACACAGTGGGCAGATACGCAGTATTTT. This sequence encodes CAIMGTQWADTQYF.